This T cell receptor (beta chain) is drawn from a study of post-analysis software for immune sequencing data. About the study: Clinical courses comprised relapsing-remitting, secondary progressive and progressive-relapsing multiple sclerosis. Whole-study results and caveats: A handful of TRBV segments appeared more often in patients than in controls, and TRBV5-6, TRBV5-1 and TRBV20-1 were among these. Strong co-clustering by F measure was evident for samples that had been prepared in the same batch. Controls showed significantly higher normalized Chao1 diversity than did multiple sclerosis patients.

Prepared TCR beta cDNA libraries contained unique molecular identifiers. MiXCR, applied by TCRdb to the PCR reads, yields one record per CDR3 protein. Of under 900,000 distinct CDR3 sequences in the sample, 53% were seen once. A note on this clonotype: The target antigen is unknown.

The germline V and J ends were trimmed by 6 bases and 9 bases, with 15 bases remaining between them. The CDR3 extends over 14 amino acids. The germline CDR1 and CDR2 sequences are MNHEY and SVGAGI. This clonotype was obtained from a girl aged 10-17 years with multiple sclerosis. The chain is built from TRBV6-5 and TRBJ1-6, with D unclear. The sequenced material came from blood. CDR3 coding DNA: TGTGCCAGCAGCCCCACGTCGCCCAGTTCACCCCTCCACTTT. It specifies CASSPTSPSSPLHF.